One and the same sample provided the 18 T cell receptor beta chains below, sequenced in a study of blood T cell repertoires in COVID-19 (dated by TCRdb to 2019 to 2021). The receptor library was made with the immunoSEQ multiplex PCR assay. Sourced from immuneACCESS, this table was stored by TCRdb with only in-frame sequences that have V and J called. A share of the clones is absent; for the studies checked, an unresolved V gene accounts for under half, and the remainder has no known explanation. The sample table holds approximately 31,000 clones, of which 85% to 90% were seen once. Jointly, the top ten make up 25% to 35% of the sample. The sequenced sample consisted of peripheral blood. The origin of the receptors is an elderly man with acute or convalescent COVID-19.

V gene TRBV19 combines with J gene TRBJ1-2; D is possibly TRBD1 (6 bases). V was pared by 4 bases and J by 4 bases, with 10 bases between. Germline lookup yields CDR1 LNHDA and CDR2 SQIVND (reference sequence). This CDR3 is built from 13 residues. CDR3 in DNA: TGTGCCAGTAGTACCCGGACAGTCTATGGCTACACCTTC. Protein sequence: CASSTRTVYGYTF.

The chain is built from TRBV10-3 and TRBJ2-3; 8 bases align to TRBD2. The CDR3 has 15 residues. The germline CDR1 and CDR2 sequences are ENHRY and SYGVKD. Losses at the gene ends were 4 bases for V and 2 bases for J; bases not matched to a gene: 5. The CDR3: CAISGAGGPTDTQYF. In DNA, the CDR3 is TGTGCCATCAGTGGGGCGGGGGGCCCCACAGATACGCAGTATTTT.

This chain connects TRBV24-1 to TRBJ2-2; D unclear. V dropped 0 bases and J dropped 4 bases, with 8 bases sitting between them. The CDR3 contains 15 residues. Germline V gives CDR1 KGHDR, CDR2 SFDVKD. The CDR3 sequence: CATSDLQDSTGELFF. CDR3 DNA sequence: TGTGCCACCAGTGATTTGCAGGATAGCACCGGGGAGCTGTTTTTT.

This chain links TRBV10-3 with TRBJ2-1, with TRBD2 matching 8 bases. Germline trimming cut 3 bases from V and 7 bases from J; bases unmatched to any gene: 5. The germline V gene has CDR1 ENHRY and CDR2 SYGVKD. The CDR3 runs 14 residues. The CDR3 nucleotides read TGTGCCATCAGTGACCGGGAGGGCCGAAATGAGCAGTTCTTC. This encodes CAISDREGRNEQFF.

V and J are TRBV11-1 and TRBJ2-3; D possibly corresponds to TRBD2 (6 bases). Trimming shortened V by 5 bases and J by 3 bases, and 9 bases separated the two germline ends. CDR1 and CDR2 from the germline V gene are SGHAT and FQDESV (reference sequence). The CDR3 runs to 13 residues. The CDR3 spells CASSPGLTDTQYF. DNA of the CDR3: TGTGCCAGCAGCCCGGGACTTACAGATACGCAGTATTTT.

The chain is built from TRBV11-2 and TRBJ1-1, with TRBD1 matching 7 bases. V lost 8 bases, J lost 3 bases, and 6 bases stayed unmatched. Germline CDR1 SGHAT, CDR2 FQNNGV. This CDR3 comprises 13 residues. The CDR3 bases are TGTGCCAGCCGATTCCAGGGGGACACTGAAGCTTTCTTT. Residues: CASRFQGDTEAFF.

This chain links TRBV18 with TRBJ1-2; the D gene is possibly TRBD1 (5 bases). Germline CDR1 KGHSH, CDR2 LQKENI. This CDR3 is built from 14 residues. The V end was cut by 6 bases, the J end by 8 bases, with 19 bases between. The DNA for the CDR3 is TGTGCCAGCTCGACACCGGGGGTCTTTTGGGGCTACACCTTC. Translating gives CASSTPGVFWGYTF. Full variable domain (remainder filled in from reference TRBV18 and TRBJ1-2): NAGVMQNPRHLVRRRGQEARLRCSPMKGHSHVYWYRQLPEEGLKFMVYLQKENIIDESGMPKERFSAEFPKEGPSILRIQQVVRGDSAAYFCASSTPGVFWGYTFGSGTRLTVV.

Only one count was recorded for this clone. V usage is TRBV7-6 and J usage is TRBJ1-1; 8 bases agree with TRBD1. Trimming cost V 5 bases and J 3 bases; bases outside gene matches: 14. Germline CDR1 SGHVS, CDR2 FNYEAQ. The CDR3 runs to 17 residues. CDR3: CASSRFGPQGADTEAFF. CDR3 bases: TGTGCCAGCAGCCGCTTTGGACCCCAGGGGGCGGACACTGAAGCTTTCTTT.

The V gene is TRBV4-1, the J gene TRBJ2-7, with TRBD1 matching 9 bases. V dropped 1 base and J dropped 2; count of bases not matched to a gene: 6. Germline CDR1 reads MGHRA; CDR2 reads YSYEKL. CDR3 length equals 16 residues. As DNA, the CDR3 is TGCGCCAGCAGCCAAGGCACAGGGGGCCTCACCTACGAGCAGTACTTC. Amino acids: CASSQGTGGLTYEQYF.

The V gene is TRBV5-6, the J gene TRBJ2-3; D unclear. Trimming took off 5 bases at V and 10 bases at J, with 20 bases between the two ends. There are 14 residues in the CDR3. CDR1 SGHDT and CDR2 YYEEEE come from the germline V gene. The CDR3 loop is CASSPVAETRAQYF. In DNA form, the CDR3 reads TGTGCCAGCAGTCCGGTGGCGGAAACCCGGGCGCAGTATTTT.

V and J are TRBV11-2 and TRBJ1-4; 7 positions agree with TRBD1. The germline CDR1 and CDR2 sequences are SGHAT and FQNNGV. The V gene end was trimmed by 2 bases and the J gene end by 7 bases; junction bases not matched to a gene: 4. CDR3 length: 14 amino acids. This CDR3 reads CASSLQSGGEKLFF. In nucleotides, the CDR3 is TGTGCCAGCAGCTTACAGTCAGGGGGTGAAAAACTGTTTTTT.

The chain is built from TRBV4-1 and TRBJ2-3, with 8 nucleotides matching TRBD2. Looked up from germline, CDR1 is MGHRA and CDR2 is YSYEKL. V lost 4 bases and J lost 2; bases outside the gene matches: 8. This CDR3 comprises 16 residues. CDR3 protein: CASSPSLAEDTDTQYF. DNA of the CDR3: TGCGCCAGCAGCCCGTCACTAGCGGAAGACACAGATACGCAGTATTTT.

CDR3 residues: CASSLRGNDGNTIYF. Here the CDR3 DNA reads TGTGCCAGCAGCTTACGGGGAAACGATGGAAACACCATATATTTT. This sequence joins TRBV7-2 and TRBJ1-3; D call uncertain. The V end was cut by 2 bases, the J end by 3 bases, with 11 bases between. This CDR3 comprises 15 residues. Germline lookup yields CDR1 SGHTA and CDR2 FQGNSA.

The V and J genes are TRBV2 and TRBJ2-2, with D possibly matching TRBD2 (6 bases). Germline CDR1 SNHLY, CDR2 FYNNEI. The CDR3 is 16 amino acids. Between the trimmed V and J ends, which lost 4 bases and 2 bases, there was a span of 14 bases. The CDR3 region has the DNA TGTGCCAGCAGTGCCATGGCGGGACGTAACACCGGGGAGCTGTTTTTT. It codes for CASSAMAGRNTGELFF.

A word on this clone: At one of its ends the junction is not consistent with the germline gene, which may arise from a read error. The CDR3 sequence: CASTGLRLDF. CDR3 DNA sequence: TGTGCCAGCACTGGACTGAGGCTGGACTTC. This rearrangement joins TRBV2 to TRBJ1-2, with D unresolved. The CDR3 sequence is 10 residues long. The germline gives CDR1 SNHLY, CDR2 FYNNEI.

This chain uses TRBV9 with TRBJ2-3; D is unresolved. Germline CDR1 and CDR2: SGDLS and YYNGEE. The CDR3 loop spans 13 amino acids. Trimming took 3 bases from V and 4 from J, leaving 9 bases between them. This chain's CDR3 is CASSAENSDTQYF. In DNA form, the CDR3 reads TGTGCCAGCAGCGCCGAGAACTCAGATACGCAGTATTTT.

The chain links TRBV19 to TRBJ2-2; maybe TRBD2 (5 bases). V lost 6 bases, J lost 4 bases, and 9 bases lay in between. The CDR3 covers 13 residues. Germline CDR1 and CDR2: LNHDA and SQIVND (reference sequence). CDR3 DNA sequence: TGTGCCAGTAGGATGGCGGGCACCGGGGAGCTGTTTTTT. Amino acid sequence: CASRMAGTGELFF.

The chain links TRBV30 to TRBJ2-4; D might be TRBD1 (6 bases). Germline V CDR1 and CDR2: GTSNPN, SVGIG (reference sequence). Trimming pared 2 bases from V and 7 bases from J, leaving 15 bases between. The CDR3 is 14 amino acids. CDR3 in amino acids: CAWSNRGLRNIQYF. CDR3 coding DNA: TGTGCCTGGAGTAATAGGGGGTTGAGGAACATTCAGTACTTC.